These 2 T cell receptor beta chains came from one sample sequenced in a study of OX40 agonist ivuxolimab in advanced cancers. The data were produced by immunoSEQ multiplex PCR, yet TCRdb's version contains in-frame clones alone and is incomplete. The sample lists 100,000 or so clones; around 85% were seen once. The source material was CD4+ or CD8+ T cells sorted from blood, sampled in a trial of the OX40 agonist ivuxolimab. Every receptor here comes from an adult with an advanced solid tumor such as melanoma, head and neck, liver or kidney cancer.

The rearrangement joins TRBV18 to TRBJ2-7; TRBD2 aligns across 13 bases. The CDR3 loop spans 16 amino acids. Germline trimming cut 1 base from V and 3 bases from J; bases unmatched to any gene: 3. The germline gives CDR1 KGHSH, CDR2 LQKENI. CDR3 amino acids: CASSPLGLAGIYEQYF. The DNA of the CDR3 is TGTGCCAGCTCACCACTGGGACTAGCGGGGATCTACGAGCAGTACTTC.

CDR3 loop: CASSSADTQYF. CDR3 sequence (DNA): TGCGCCAGCAGTTCCGCAGATACGCAGTATTTT. V and J are TRBV10-1 and TRBJ2-3; D unclear. CDR3 size: 11 residues. Trimming took off 5 bases at V and 4 bases at J, with 4 bases between the two ends. Germline values: CDR1 WNHNN, CDR2 SYGVQD (reference sequence).